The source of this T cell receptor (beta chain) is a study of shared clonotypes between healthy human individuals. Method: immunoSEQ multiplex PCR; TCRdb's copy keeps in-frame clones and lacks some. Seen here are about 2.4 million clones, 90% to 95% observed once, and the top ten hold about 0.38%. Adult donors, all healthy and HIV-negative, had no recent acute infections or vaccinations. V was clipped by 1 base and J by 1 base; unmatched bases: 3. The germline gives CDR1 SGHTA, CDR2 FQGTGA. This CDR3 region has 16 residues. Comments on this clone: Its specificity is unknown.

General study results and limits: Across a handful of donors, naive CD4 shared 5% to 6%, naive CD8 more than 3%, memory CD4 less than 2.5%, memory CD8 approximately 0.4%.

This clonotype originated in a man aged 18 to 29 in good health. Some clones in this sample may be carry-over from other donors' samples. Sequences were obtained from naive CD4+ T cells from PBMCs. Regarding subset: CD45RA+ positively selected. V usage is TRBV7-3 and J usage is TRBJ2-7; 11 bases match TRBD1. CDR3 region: CASSLMGTGGSYEQYF. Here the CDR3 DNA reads TGTGCCAGCAGCTTAATGGGGACAGGGGGGTCCTACGAGCAGTACTTC. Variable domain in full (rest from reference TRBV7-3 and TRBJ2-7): GAGVSQTPSNKVTEKGKYVELRCDPISGHTALYWYRQSLGQGPEFLIYFQGTGAADDSGLPNDRFFAVRPEGSVSTLKIQRTERGDSAVYLCASSLMGTGGSYEQYFGPGTRLTVT.